This TCR beta chain is drawn from a study of blood T cell repertoires in COVID-19. Original processing methods: Amplification of reference gene primers provided the estimated nucleated cell counts. The method was immunoSEQ multiplex PCR; TCRdb's version includes in-frame clones alone and lacks a portion of them. The V and J calls and the clone size are those of that table, but D and trimming were determined from the DNA. The sample carries around 200,000 clones, over 75% recorded once. Germline loops: CDR1 SGHKS, CDR2 YYEKEE (reference sequence). Losses at the gene ends were 4 bases for V and 9 bases for J; bases not matched to a gene: 12. This CDR3 contains 15 residues.

The source of this sequence is a man aged 40-55 years who had recovered from COVID-19. The gene calls are TRBV5-5 and TRBJ1-4; 7 nucleotides line up with TRBD1. Sequencing input: PBMCs or T cells enriched from blood (not recorded which). The CDR3 DNA sequence: TGTGCCAGCAGCCCCGACAGGGCGGGTGGGAAAAAACTGTTTTTT. Its protein is CASSPDRAGGKKLFF.